These 18 T cell receptor beta chains share one sample of origin, sequenced in a study of blood T cell repertoires in COVID-19. The data were produced by immunoSEQ multiplex PCR, yet TCRdb's version contains in-frame clones alone and is incomplete. This table holds 95,000 to 100,000 clones, approximately 79% found once. The sequenced sample consisted of peripheral blood. Receptors originate from a woman of 80 years or more with active or convalescent COVID-19.

The chain links TRBV5-1 to TRBJ2-5, with 8 bases matching TRBD2. The CDR3 spans 16 residues. Germline CDR1 reads SGHRS; CDR2 reads YFSETQ. The trim removed 3 bases at V and 5 bases at J, leaving 12 bases unmatched. DNA for the CDR3: TGCGCCAGCAGCTCCAGCGGGAGTCCACGGGGGGAGACCCAGTACTTC. Protein product: CASSSSGSPRGETQYF.

The gene calls are TRBV19 and TRBJ2-2, with D possibly matching TRBD1 (5 bases). V was cut by 5 bases and J by 5 bases, with 12 bases left in between. Per germline, CDR1 LNHDA and CDR2 SQIVND (reference sequence). The CDR3 sequence is 14 residues long. In nucleotides, the CDR3 is TGTGCCAGTAGTGGGCAGGGTGAGACCGGGGAGCTGTTTTTT. Translated: CASSGQGETGELFF.

This sequence joins TRBV18 and TRBJ2-7; possible D gene TRBD2, 5 bases. Trimming removed 5 bases at V and 0 bases at J, with 8 bases between. The CDR3 consists of 13 residues. Per germline, CDR1 KGHSH and CDR2 LQKENI. CDR3 bases: TGTGCCAGCTCATCTACTAGCTCCTACGAGCAGTACTTC. This gives the protein CASSSTSSYEQYF. Full variable domain (remainder filled in from reference TRBV18 and TRBJ2-7): NAGVMQNPRHLVRRRGQEARLRCSPMKGHSHVYWYRQLPEEGLKFMVYLQKENIIDESGMPKERFSAEFPKEGPSILRIQQVVRGDSAAYFCASSSTSSYEQYFGPGTRLTVT.

The genes are TRBV7-2 and TRBJ2-2, with 15 bases aligning to TRBD2. CDR1 SGHTA and CDR2 FQGNSA come from the germline V gene. The CDR3 sequence is 17 residues long. V lost 4 bases to trimming and J lost 6 bases; unmatched junction nucleotides: 6. CDR3 sequence reads: CASSSHRTSGRAGELFF. CDR3 bases: TGTGCCAGCAGCTCACACAGGACTAGCGGGAGGGCCGGGGAGCTGTTTTTT.

This rearrangement joins TRBV5-1 to TRBJ2-1; 8 bases fit TRBD2. Germline V gene sequence: CDR1 SGHRS, CDR2 YFSETQ. The J segment lost 4 bases and the V segment lost 0 bases, leaving 3 bases of the junction unmatched. This CDR3 is built from 15 residues. DNA for the CDR3: TGCGCCAGCAGCTTGGTCGCTAGCGGGTACAATGAGCAGTTCTTC. Amino acids: CASSLVASGYNEQFF.

The chain links TRBV6-5 to TRBJ1-1, with unresolved D. There are 12 residues in the CDR3. Between the trimmed V and J ends, which lost 6 bases and 1 base, there was a span of 6 bases. Germline-derived CDR1 and CDR2 are MNHEY and SVGAGI. CDR3 sequence (DNA): TGTGCCAGCAGCCAAGCGAACACTGAAGCTTTCTTT. Its protein is CASSQANTEAFF.

This clone occurred a few times. This sequence joins TRBV9 and TRBJ2-3, with 7 bases lining up with TRBD1. CDR1 is SGDLS and CDR2 is YYNGEE in the germline V gene. CDR3 size: 16 residues. V lost 3 bases and J lost 6; bases outside the gene matches: 13. The CDR3 sequence is CASSAEGAVSLDTQYF. The CDR3 bases are TGTGCCAGCAGCGCAGAGGGGGCGGTGTCTCTGGATACGCAGTATTTT.

This clone was recorded a few times. The gene calls are TRBV6-5 and TRBJ1-6; D gene ambiguous. This CDR3 has 15 amino acids. Germline V gene data show CDR1 as MNHEY and CDR2 as SVGAGI. V was cut by 0 bases and J by 9 bases, with 12 bases left in between. CDR3 protein: CASSYSTGLGSPLHF. CDR3 DNA: TGTGCCAGCAGTTACTCGACCGGGTTGGGTTCACCCCTCCACTTT.

The chain carries TRBV7-9 and TRBJ2-1; TRBD2 matches 10 bases. This CDR3 region has 15 residues. Germline trimming cut 5 bases from V and 5 bases from J; bases unmatched to any gene: 6. The V gene's germline CDR1 is SEHNR and CDR2 FQNEAQ (reference sequence). The CDR3 region has the DNA TGTGCCAGCAGCCGAACTGGACTAGCGGACAATGAGCAGTTCTTC. This sequence encodes CASSRTGLADNEQFF.

This sequence joins TRBV6-2 or TRBV6-3 and TRBJ2-2; a weak D match, TRBD2 (6 bases). From germline, CDR1 is MNHEY and CDR2 SVGEGT. The CDR3 is made up of 15 amino acids. V shed 5 bases and J shed 5 bases, with 15 bases lying between them. CDR3 sequence reads: CASSKAGTSTGELFF. CDR3 nucleotides: TGTGCCAGCAGTAAAGCCGGGACTTCAACCGGGGAGCTGTTTTTT.

The V gene is TRBV19, the J gene TRBJ1-5; perhaps TRBD1 as D (6 bases). This CDR3 comprises 18 residues. CDR1 and CDR2 (germline): LNHDA, SQIVND (reference sequence). Trimming removed 4 bases from V and 3 bases from J, with 22 bases in between. CDR3 protein: CASSTTNRDGGDNQPQHF. The CDR3 DNA follows: TGTGCCAGTAGTACCACAAACAGGGATGGAGGCGACAATCAGCCCCAGCATTTT.

The chain carries TRBV6-5 and TRBJ2-1; D may be TRBD1 (6 bases). There are 15 residues in the CDR3. V dropped 5 bases and J dropped 5 bases, with 16 bases sitting between them. Germline V gene sequence: CDR1 MNHEY, CDR2 SVGAGI. In DNA, the CDR3 is TGTGCCAGCAGTCCAGGACAGATCAGAAACAATGAGCAGTTCTTC. Translation gives CASSPGQIRNNEQFF.

The gene calls are TRBV6-6 and TRBJ2-7; the match to TRBD2 covers 9 bases. Germline assignment: CDR1 MNHNY and CDR2 SVGAGI (reference sequence). The CDR3 spans 14 residues. Germline trimming cut 6 bases from V and 0 bases from J; bases unmatched to any gene: 3. CDR3 loop: CASRPSGTSYEQYF. The CDR3 DNA is TGTGCCAGCAGGCCTAGCGGGACCTCCTACGAGCAGTACTTC.

The rearrangement links TRBV19 to TRBJ1-1, with D maybe TRBD1 (5 bases). Trimming pared 3 bases from V and 6 bases from J, leaving 8 bases between. Germline CDR1 is LNHDA and CDR2 is SQIVND (reference sequence). There are 12 residues in the CDR3. The CDR3 region has the DNA TGTGCCAGTAGTATTTTACAGGCTGAAGCTTTCTTT. The encoded protein is CASSILQAEAFF.

The chain employs TRBV28 and TRBJ2-3; 9 bases are a match to TRBD2. The CDR3 consists of 16 residues. CDR1 and CDR2 from the germline V gene are MDHEN and SYDVKM. V was pared by 6 bases and J by 0 bases, with 7 bases of the junction left unmatched. In DNA form, the CDR3 reads TGTGCCAGCAGCCAACCAGCGGGGGGAAGCACAGATACGCAGTATTTT. It yields the protein CASSQPAGGSTDTQYF.

The chain joins TRBV19 to TRBJ1-5; the D is unclear. Trimming took 1 base from V and 0 from J, leaving 22 bases between them. CDR1 is LNHDA, CDR2 SQIVND, per germline (reference sequence). This CDR3 region has 20 residues. CDR3 sequence (DNA): TGTGCCAGTAGTATAGGCCCAATGGGCGGGAAGTCTTATAGCAATCAGCCCCAGCATTTT. Protein sequence: CASSIGPMGGKSYSNQPQHF.

V usage is TRBV7-3 and J usage is TRBJ2-4; TRBD2 is a possible D gene (7 bases). The CDR3 is made up of 15 amino acids. V lost 1 base and J lost 8, with 15 bases in between. Per germline, CDR1 SGHTA and CDR2 FQGTGA. Here the CDR3 reads CASSLMGGGQDIQYF. The CDR3, as DNA: TGTGCCAGCAGCTTAATGGGCGGGGGACAAGACATTCAGTACTTC.

The rearrangement uses TRBV6-1 and TRBJ2-5; tentatively, D is TRBD2 (5 bases). Germline V gives CDR1 MNHNS, CDR2 SASEGT. CDR3 length: 16 residues. V lost 1 base to trimming and J lost 3 bases, with 15 bases between them. The CDR3 DNA is TGTGCCAGCAGTGAAGGGCGGGCGCCAAGAGAAGAGACCCAGTACTTC. This sequence encodes CASSEGRAPREETQYF.